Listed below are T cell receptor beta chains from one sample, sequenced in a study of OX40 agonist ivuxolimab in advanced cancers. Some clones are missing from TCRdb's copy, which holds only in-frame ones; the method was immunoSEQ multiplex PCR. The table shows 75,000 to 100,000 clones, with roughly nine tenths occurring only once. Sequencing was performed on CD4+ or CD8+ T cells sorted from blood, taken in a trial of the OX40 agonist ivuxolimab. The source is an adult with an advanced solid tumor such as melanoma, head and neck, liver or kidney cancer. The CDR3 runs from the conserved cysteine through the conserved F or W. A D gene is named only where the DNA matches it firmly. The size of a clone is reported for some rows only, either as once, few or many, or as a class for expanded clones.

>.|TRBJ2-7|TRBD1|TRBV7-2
CASSSLDRAEQYF
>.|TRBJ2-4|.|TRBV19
CASSILGEVVSKNIQYF
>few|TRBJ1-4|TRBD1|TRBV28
CASRSQGAFNEKLFF
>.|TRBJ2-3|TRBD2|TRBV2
CASSTGLAGADTQYF
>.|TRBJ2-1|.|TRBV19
CASSIREWDNEQFF
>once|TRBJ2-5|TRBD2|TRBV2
CASSRLAGFQETQYF
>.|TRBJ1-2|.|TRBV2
CASSKLQGNYGYTF
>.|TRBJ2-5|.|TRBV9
CASSVGKTQYF
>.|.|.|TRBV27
CASSLGYEQYF
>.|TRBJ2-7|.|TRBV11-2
CASSFSTGGGYEQYF
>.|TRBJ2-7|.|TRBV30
CAWGNGYEQYF
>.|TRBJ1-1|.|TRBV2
CASSVSSYTEAFF
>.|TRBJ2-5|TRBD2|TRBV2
CASRSGRGGSYETQYF
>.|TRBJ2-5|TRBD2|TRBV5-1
CASSPPGLAGVQETQYF
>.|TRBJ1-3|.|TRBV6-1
CASNWGSGNTIYF
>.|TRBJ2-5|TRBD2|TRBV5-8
CASSPGTSGGQETQYF
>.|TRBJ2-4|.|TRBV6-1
CASSEMFGKNIQYF
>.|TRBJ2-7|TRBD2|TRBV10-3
CAISGGGGYEQYF
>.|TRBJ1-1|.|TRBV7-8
CASSPGGPGNTEAFF
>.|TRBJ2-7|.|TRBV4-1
CASSQKGQGGEQYF
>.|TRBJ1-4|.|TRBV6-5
CASRRRSNEKLFF
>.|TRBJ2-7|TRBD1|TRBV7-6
CASSLTGTGTYEQYF
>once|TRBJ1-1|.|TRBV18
CASSPRPGGAANTEAFF
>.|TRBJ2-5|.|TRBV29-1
CSVERVGRETQYF
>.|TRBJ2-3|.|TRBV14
CASKDSSDTQYF
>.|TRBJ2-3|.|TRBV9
CASSPSSTDTQYF
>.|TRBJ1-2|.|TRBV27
CASSSFRDIHGYTF
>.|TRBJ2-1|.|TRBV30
CAWRRWGRNNEQFF
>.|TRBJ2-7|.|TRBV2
CASSEGAVLPGEQYF
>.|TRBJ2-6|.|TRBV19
CASRAEGANVLTF
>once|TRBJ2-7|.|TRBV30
CAWNYGGPPDEQYF
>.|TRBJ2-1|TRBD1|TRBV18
CASSPTGGAYNEQFF
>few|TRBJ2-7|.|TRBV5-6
CASSSDMRQANPYEQYF
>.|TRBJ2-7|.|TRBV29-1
CSVITGSEQYF
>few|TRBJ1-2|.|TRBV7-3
CASRPQGVGGYTF
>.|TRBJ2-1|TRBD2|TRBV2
CASSDLRGASYNEQFF
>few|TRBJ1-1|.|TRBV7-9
CASSSPSEPGGEAFF
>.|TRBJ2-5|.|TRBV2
CASLDSVGQETQYF
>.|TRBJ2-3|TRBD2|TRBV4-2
CASSQNPWGGERTDTQYF
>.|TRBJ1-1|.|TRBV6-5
CASSYSEYTEAFF
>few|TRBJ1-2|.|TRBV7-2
CASSLEGIGYGYTF
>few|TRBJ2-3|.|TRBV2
CASSGLGDGTDTQYF
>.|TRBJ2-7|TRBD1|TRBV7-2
CASSLARPGPGGYEQYF
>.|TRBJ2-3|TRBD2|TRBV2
CASLSGAAGDTQYF
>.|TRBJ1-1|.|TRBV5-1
CASSLGMQSTEAFF
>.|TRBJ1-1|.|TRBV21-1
CASSKDRVVTEAFF
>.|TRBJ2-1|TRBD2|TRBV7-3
CASSLMLAGPNEQFF
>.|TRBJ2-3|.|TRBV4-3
CASSQGAGLQDTQYF
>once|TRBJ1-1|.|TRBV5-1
CASSLAGASRKAEAFF
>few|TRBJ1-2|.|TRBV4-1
CASSLRGVDGYTF
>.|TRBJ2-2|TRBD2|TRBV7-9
CAASRGVAGTGELFF
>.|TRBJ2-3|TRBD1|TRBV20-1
CSAPRGDTQYF
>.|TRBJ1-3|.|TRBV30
CAWSAKGRNTIYF
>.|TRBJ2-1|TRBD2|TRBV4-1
CASRHLAGRNNEQFF
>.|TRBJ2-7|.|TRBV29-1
CSVEGQDSTYEQYF
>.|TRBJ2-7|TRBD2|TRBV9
CASSVLAGSYEQYF
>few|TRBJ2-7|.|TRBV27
CASSLGRTYEQYF